Listed below are T cell receptor beta chains from one sample, sequenced in a study of OX40 agonist ivuxolimab in advanced cancers. Here immunoSEQ multiplex PCR was the method, and the copy in TCRdb shows in-frame clones only, minus some. The table shows about 90,000 clones, with approximately 90% occurring only once. The material sequenced was CD4+ or CD8+ T cells sorted from blood, taken in a trial of the OX40 agonist ivuxolimab. These receptors originate from an adult with an advanced solid tumor such as melanoma, head and neck, liver or kidney cancer. Each CDR3 is given with its conserved first and last residue. D genes are given only for firm matches. Size is stated for part of the rows, as once, few or many counts, or as a class when the clone is expanded.

clone size	V gene	D gene	J gene	CDR3 DNA	CDR3 protein
NA	TRBV5-1	NA	TRBJ2-1	TGCGCCAGCAGCTTGGTTAGCGGCAATGAGCAGTTCTTC	CASSLVSGNEQFF
once	TRBV29-1	TRBD2	TRBJ2-5	TGCAGCGTTTTGACTAGCGGGAGTTCGAAGACCCAGTACTTC	CSVLTSGSSKTQYF
NA	TRBV6-6	TRBD2	TRBJ2-7	TGTGCCAGCAGTTACGGCAGGACTAGCGGGTTCGAGCAGTACTTC	CASSYGRTSGFEQYF
few	TRBV2	TRBD1	TRBJ1-1	TGTGCCAGCAGTGAATCGGGCAGGGGGTACACTGAAGCTTTCTTT	CASSESGRGYTEAFF
NA	TRBV30	NA	TRBJ2-1	TGTGCCTGGGCGCAGGGAGTCTACAATGAGCAGTTCTTC	CAWAQGVYNEQFF
NA	TRBV6-5	NA	TRBJ1-1	TGTGCCAGCAGTTACTCGGCCAGCGCCACTGAAGCTTTCTTT	CASSYSASATEAFF
NA	TRBV18	TRBD1	TRBJ2-5	TGTGCCAGCTCACCCCCCAGATCCGGGACAGGGGCCCCCACGGGAGAGACCCAGTACTTC	CASSPPRSGTGAPTGETQYF
NA	TRBV11-3	NA	TRBJ2-2	TGTGCCAGCAGCTTATTTATGAACACCGGGGAGCTGTTTTTT	CASSLFMNTGELFF
NA	TRBV6-6	TRBD1	TRBJ2-1	TGTGCCAGCAGACGGACAGGGGTAGAGTACAATGAGCAGTTCTTC	CASRRTGVEYNEQFF
NA	TRBV6-5	TRBD2	TRBJ2-3	TGTGCCAGCAACCCTAGCGGCGCTAGCACAGATACGCAGTATTTT	CASNPSGASTDTQYF
once	TRBV30	TRBD2	TRBJ2-7	TGTGCCTGGAGTTCCAGCGGGAGGGCTTTCGCCTACGAGCAGTACTTC	CAWSSSGRAFAYEQYF